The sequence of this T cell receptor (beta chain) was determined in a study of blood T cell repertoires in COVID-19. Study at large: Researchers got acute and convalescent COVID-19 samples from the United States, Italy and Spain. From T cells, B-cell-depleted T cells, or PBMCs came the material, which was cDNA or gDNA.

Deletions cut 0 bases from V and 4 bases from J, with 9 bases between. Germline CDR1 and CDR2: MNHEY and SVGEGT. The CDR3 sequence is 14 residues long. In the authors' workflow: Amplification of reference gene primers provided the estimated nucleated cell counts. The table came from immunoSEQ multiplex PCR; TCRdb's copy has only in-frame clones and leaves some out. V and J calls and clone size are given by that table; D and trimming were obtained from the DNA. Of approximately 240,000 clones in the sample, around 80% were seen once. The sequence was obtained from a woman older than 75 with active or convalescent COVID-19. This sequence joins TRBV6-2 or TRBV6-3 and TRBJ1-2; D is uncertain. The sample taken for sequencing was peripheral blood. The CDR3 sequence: CASSYSISGYGYTF. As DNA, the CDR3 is TGTGCCAGCAGTTACTCGATTTCAGGCTATGGCTACACCTTC.